This is a list of T cell receptor beta chains from one sample in a study of blood T cell repertoires in COVID-19. Repertoires were generated with immunoSEQ multiplex PCR, while TCRdb's copy carries only in-frame clones and drops some. The table has over 30,000 clones, more than 70% seen once; the top ten hold about 14%. Sequencing was performed on peripheral blood. These receptors all come from a man older than 75 with active or convalescent COVID-19. CDR3s include the opening cysteine and the closing phenylalanine or tryptophan. D genes are given only for firm matches. The listing skips clone size in some rows; elsewhere it reads once, few, many or a size class.

TRBV19,.,.,15,TRBJ2-3,TGTGCCAGTAGTATTACTAGAGGGTTTGCAGATACGCAGTATTTT,CASSITRGFADTQYF
TRBV11-3,.,.,12,TRBJ2-5,TGTGCCAGTGGGGGGGACAGGGAGACCCAGTACTTC,CASGGDRETQYF
TRBV12-3/TRBV12-4,.,few,12,TRBJ2-7,TGTGCCAGCAGTTTATCGGGGTTCGAGCAGTACTTC,CASSLSGFEQYF
TRBV13,TRBD2,.,15,TRBJ2-1,TGTGCCAGCAGCCTAGGGACTAGCAGAGACAATGAGCAGTTCTTC,CASSLGTSRDNEQFF
TRBV29-1,.,.,13,TRBJ2-4,TGCAGCGTTCATCCTACAGGGAGTAACATTCAGTACTTC,CSVHPTGSNIQYF
TRBV12-5,TRBD1,.,15,TRBJ1-2,TGTGCTAGTGGTCTGACTTCAGGGGGGTCCTCTGGCTACACCTTC,CASGLTSGGSSGYTF
TRBV7-9,TRBD1,.,17,TRBJ2-1,TGTGCCAGCAGCGAGTACGGGACAGGGGGTGGAACAGGTGAGCAGTTCTTC,CASSEYGTGGGTGEQFF
TRBV11-3,.,few,14,TRBJ2-1,TGTGCCAGCAGCTTAGATTCTGAGATCAATGAGCAGTTCTTC,CASSLDSEINEQFF
TRBV5-6,.,.,17,TRBJ2-1,TGTGCCAGCAGCCTCCTAGGAGCGACTAACTCCTACAATGAGCAGTTCTTC,CASSLLGATNSYNEQFF
TRBV7-9,TRBD2,once,18,TRBJ2-4,TGTGCCAGCAGCTTAGTCCTAGCGGGAGGGCCCTCCAAAAACATTCAGTACTTC,CASSLVLAGGPSKNIQYF
TRBV6-5,TRBD1,.,13,TRBJ2-7,TGTGCCAGCAGTTACTCGGCAGGGGGCGAGCAGTACTTC,CASSYSAGGEQYF
TRBV6-5,.,.,15,TRBJ1-1,TGTGCCAGCAAAAGCGATCAGGGGAGACTCACTGAAGCTTTCTTT,CASKSDQGRLTEAFF
TRBV2,.,.,14,TRBJ1-5,TGTGCCAGCTCCCGAACAGCTAGCAATCAGCCCCAGCATTTT,CASSRTASNQPQHF
TRBV30,TRBD2,.,19,TRBJ2-1,TGTGCCTGGAGGAACACACTAGCGGGGACTGATAGGTCCTACAATGAGCAGTTCTTC,CAWRNTLAGTDRSYNEQFF
TRBV6-2/TRBV6-3,TRBD1,few,17,TRBJ2-7,TGTGCCAGCAGTTACGAATTGGGACAGAAATCTTCCTACGAGCAGTACTTC,CASSYELGQKSSYEQYF
TRBV24-1,.,.,15,TRBJ2-3,TGTGCCACCAGTGAGACCGGGGGAAGCCCAGATACGCAGTATTTT,CATSETGGSPDTQYF
TRBV11-2,.,.,12,TRBJ2-7,TGTGCCAGCAGCTTAAGGGGGGGTGAGCAGTACTTC,CASSLRGGEQYF
TRBV21-1,.,.,17,TRBJ2-5,TGTGCCAGCAGCAAAGCTAGCGCTAGCGGGCCTCAAGAGACCCAGTACTTC,CASSKASASGPQETQYF
TRBV6-5,.,.,16,TRBJ1-6,TGTGCCAGCAGTTATGGGGGGGGATCCTATAATTCACCCCTCCACTTT,CASSYGGGSYNSPLHF
TRBV19,.,few,15,TRBJ2-3,TGTGCCAGTAGTACGCCAGGGGCGGGCGGAGATACGCAGTATTTT,CASSTPGAGGDTQYF
TRBV28,TRBD1,.,17,TRBJ2-3,TGTGCCAGCAGTTTAGGGCTAAGGACAGGCGCCACAGATACGCAGTATTTT,CASSLGLRTGATDTQYF
TRBV28,TRBD2,.,13,TRBJ2-1,TGTGCCAGCCTTAGCGGGTCCTACAATGAGCAGTTCTTC,CASLSGSYNEQFF
TRBV3-1/TRBV3-2,TRBD1,.,15,TRBJ2-3,TGTGCCAGCAGCCAACGGACAGGGCCCACAGATACGCAGTATTTT,CASSQRTGPTDTQYF
TRBV11-2,TRBD1,.,16,TRBJ2-1,TGTGCCAGCAGCAAGATCGGGACAGGGGCCTACAATGAGCAGTTCTTC,CASSKIGTGAYNEQFF
TRBV10-3,.,few,15,TRBJ2-1,TGTGCCATCAGTGGGGGCGGGACCACCTACAATGAGCAGTTCTTC,CAISGGGTTYNEQFF
TRBV9,.,few,18,TRBJ1-4,TGTGCCAGCAGCGTAGGCCCCTCTGGGGGAGGAGGTAATGAAAAACTGTTTTTT,CASSVGPSGGGGNEKLFF
TRBV28,.,few,16,TRBJ1-6,TGTGCCAGCAGTTCCAATAAGGGGCTGGGAAATTCACCCCTCCACTTT,CASSSNKGLGNSPLHF
TRBV28,.,once,15,TRBJ1-2,TGTGCCAGCAGTTTTTCAGGAAGGGGCGGCTATGGCTACACCTTC,CASSFSGRGGYGYTF
TRBV19,.,.,18,TRBJ1-1,TGTGCCAGTAGACACACCCAAGCGCGGGGAGCTGTGAACACTGAAGCTTTCTTT,CASRHTQARGAVNTEAFF
TRBV19,.,.,14,TRBJ1-6,TGTGCCAGTAGTGGCGGGACGGATAATTCACCCCTCCACTTT,CASSGGTDNSPLHF